This TCR beta chain came from a study of blood T cell repertoires in COVID-19. Study details: Nucleic acid was either cDNA or gDNA, and it came from T cells, B-cell-depleted T cells, or PBMCs.

This CDR3 has 14 amino acids. Trimming removed 1 base at V and 2 bases at J, with 8 bases between. Looked up from germline, CDR1 is PRHDT and CDR2 is FYEKMQ (reference sequence). Original processing notes: The authors estimated nucleated cell counts from reference gene primer amplification. Produced via immunoSEQ multiplex PCR; TCRdb's table is partial and in-frame only. That table supplies the V and J calls and clone size; D and trimming were determined from the DNA. The sample shows 31,000 or so clones, around 89% of them seen only once. Sequencing was done on a sample of peripheral blood. This TCR was recovered from a man aged 55-75 years with active COVID-19. The V gene is TRBV13, the J gene TRBJ2-5; D remains unclear. CDR3: CASSLENAQETQYF. The CDR3 DNA is TGTGCCAGCAGCTTAGAGAACGCGCAAGAGACCCAGTACTTC.